This TCR beta chain was found in a study of T cell responses to AZD1222 COVID-19 vaccine. The V and J ends lost 2 bases and 10 bases respectively, with 15 bases between them. There are 14 residues in the CDR3. CDR1 and CDR2 (germline): MDHEN, SYDVKM. Here immunoSEQ multiplex PCR was the method, and the copy in TCRdb shows in-frame clones only, minus some. The table includes approximately 150,000 clones, 80% to 95% detected once. V gene TRBV28 combines with J gene TRBJ2-1; perhaps TRBD2 as D (6 bases). The receptor was derived from an adult in good health. The material sequenced was peripheral blood, taken on day 0 of AZD1222 vaccination. The CDR3 sequence is CASSLGSIAVEQFF. DNA of the CDR3: TGTGCCAGCAGTTTAGGTAGCATAGCGGTCGAGCAGTTCTTC.